A single sample gave rise to the 30 T cell receptor beta chains below, sequenced in a study of cytomegalovirus exposure and HLA in healthy donors. PCR involved 60 Vbeta and 13 Jbeta primers. The assay was immunoSEQ multiplex PCR, and TCRdb's table has in-frame clones only and misses some. The top ten clones hold roughly 3% of a sample with about 120,000 clones, around 80% of them seen once. The specimen sequenced was PBMCs. Receptors were obtained from a female donor in good health and CMV-seronegative.

The rearrangement links TRBV6-1 to TRBJ1-2; 9 bases agree with TRBD1. The length of the CDR3 is 16 residues. V was clipped by 6 bases and J by 5 bases; unmatched bases: 13. The germline gives CDR1 MNHNS, CDR2 SASEGT. The CDR3 protein is CASREQGAEFLYGYTF. CDR3 nucleotides: TGTGCCAGCAGGGAACAGGGGGCGGAATTCCTTTATGGCTACACCTTC.

The CDR3 spells CASSLVTGDYNEQFF. The CDR3 coding sequence is TGTGCCAGCAGCTTAGTGACAGGGGACTACAATGAGCAGTTCTTC. The chain uses TRBV7-9 and TRBJ2-1, with 8 bases identical to TRBD1. V dropped 1 base and J dropped 3; count of bases not matched to a gene: 2. Per germline, CDR1 SEHNR and CDR2 FQNEAQ (reference sequence). CDR3 length equals 15 residues. Using reference TRBV7-9 and TRBJ2-1 for the parts outside the CDR3, the full variable domain is DTGVSQNPRHKITKRGQNVTFRCDPISEHNRLYWYRQTLGQGPEFLTYFQNEAQLEKSRLLSDRFSAERPKGSFSTLEIQRTEQGDSAMYLCASSLVTGDYNEQFFGPGTRLTVL.

The rearrangement links TRBV4-1 to TRBJ1-2, with 7 positions matching TRBD1. The CDR3 spans 14 residues. J lost 6 bases, V lost 0 bases, and 4 bases had no gene match. Germline CDR1 and CDR2: MGHRA and YSYEKL. CDR3 protein: CASSQENRGDGYTF. The CDR3 nucleotides are TGCGCCAGCAGCCAAGAAAACAGGGGTGATGGCTACACCTTC.

The rearrangement uses TRBV5-1 and TRBJ2-7; a weak D match, TRBD1 (6 bases). The CDR3 extends over 14 amino acids. The V gene's germline CDR1 is SGHRS and CDR2 YFSETQ. The ends were cut back, 1 base at V and 5 bases at J, with 13 bases in the middle. CDR3 in amino acids: CASSLNSRGNEQYF. The CDR3 coding sequence is TGCGCCAGCAGCTTGAATTCCAGGGGCAACGAGCAGTACTTC.

V gene TRBV6-4 combines with J gene TRBJ2-5; 12 nucleotides match TRBD2. V shed 3 bases and J 4 bases; nucleotides not matched to a gene: 3. The CDR3 is 15 residues long. The germline CDR1 and CDR2 sequences are MRHNA and SNTAGT. CDR3 bases: TGTGCCAGCAGTGATCTAGCGGGGGGGCTAGAGACCCAGTACTTC. This translates into CASSDLAGGLETQYF.

The genes are TRBV21-1 and TRBJ2-5; TRBD1, the table's D call, was not compared with the DNA. TRBV21-1 is a pseudogene locus. The CDR3 covers 14 residues. CDR3 in DNA: TGTGCCAGCAGCAAAGCGGACACCCAAGAGACCCAGTACTTC. Its translation is CASSKADTQETQYF.

V usage is TRBV15 and J usage is TRBJ2-1; 9 positions agree with TRBD2. CDR3 size: 17 residues. Germline V gene sequence: CDR1 LNHNV, CDR2 YYDKDF (reference sequence). V shed 4 bases and J 2 bases; nucleotides not matched to a gene: 9. This CDR3 is CATSTYPSGNPYNEQFF. The DNA for the CDR3 is TGTGCCACCAGCACATATCCTAGCGGGAATCCCTACAATGAGCAGTTCTTC.

V is TRBV30 and J is TRBJ2-1, with 10 positions matching TRBD2. The J segment lost 7 bases and the V segment lost 0 bases, leaving 12 bases of the junction unmatched. Germline CDR1 and CDR2: GTSNPN and SVGIG (reference sequence). This CDR3 has 17 amino acids. As DNA, the CDR3 is TGTGCCTGGAGTGTACTAAGAGCGGGGGGGGTTCGAAATGAGCAGTTCTTC. It codes for CAWSVLRAGGVRNEQFF.

The V and J genes are TRBV6-5 and TRBJ2-7; D possibly corresponds to TRBD2 (7 bases). CDR3 length: 14 residues. V was clipped by 11 bases and J by 2 bases, with 19 bases between them. Germline values: CDR1 MNHEY, CDR2 SVGAGI. The CDR3 sequence: CAGSPGGEAYEQYF. The CDR3 DNA is TGTGCCGGTTCGCCGGGGGGCGAAGCCTACGAGCAGTACTTC.

This chain joins TRBV19 and TRBJ1-2, with D uncertain. The CDR3 is 11 amino acids. The ends were cut back, 5 bases at V and 4 bases at J, with 5 bases in the middle. CDR1 and CDR2 from the germline V gene are LNHDA and SQIVND (reference sequence). The CDR3 region is CASSSLYGYTF. In DNA, the CDR3 is TGTGCCAGTAGTTCCCTCTATGGCTACACCTTC.

This sequence joins TRBV5-6 and TRBJ2-1; 7 nucleotides align to TRBD2. Germline V gene data show CDR1 as SGHDT and CDR2 as YYEEEE. The V gene end was trimmed by 4 bases and the J gene end by 2 bases; junction bases not matched to a gene: 9. The CDR3 has 16 residues. CDR3 sequence: CASSLPASGAYNEQFF. Written as DNA, the CDR3 is TGTGCCAGCAGCCTCCCGGCGAGCGGGGCCTACAATGAGCAGTTCTTC.

The gene calls are TRBV10-2 and TRBJ1-1; D not resolved. The ends were cut back, 7 bases at V and 1 base at J, with 10 bases in the middle. Germline CDR1 WSHSY, CDR2 SAAADI. CDR3 length: 13 residues. The DNA of the CDR3 is TGCGCCAGCATCAGGCAGAAGAACACTGAAGCTTTCTTT. Its translation is CASIRQKNTEAFF.

The rearrangement joins TRBV7-2 to TRBJ2-1, with TRBD2 matching 7 bases. Germline V CDR1 and CDR2: SGHTA, FQGNSA. J gave up 10 bases and V 2 bases, and 2 bases lay outside the gene matches. CDR3 size: 12 residues. Here the CDR3 DNA reads TGTGCCAGCAGCTTACAAGCGGGAGAGCAGTTCTTC. As protein: CASSLQAGEQFF.

The V and J genes are TRBV11-3 and TRBJ2-3, with TRBD1 as a possible D gene (9 bases). The CDR3 is 16 amino acids. Looked up from germline, CDR1 is SGHNT and CDR2 is YENEEA. Trimming removed 3 bases from V and 0 bases from J, with 13 bases in between. CDR3 protein: CASSFSGTGSTDTQYF. The CDR3 coding sequence is TGTGCCAGCAGCTTTAGCGGGACAGGGAGCACAGATACGCAGTATTTT.

J is TRBJ1-6 and V is TRBV23-1, with D possibly being TRBD1 (6 bases). TRBV23-1 is known as an ORF, though its function is uncertain. V gave up 8 bases and J gave up 0 bases, with 20 bases separating them. CDR3 length equals 18 residues. The CDR3 DNA reads as TGCGCCAGCCCTCGGACAGTTCCGCCCAGCTCCTATAATTCACCCCTCCACTTT. Its translation: CASPRTVPPSSYNSPLHF.

This clone was seen only a few times. This chain joins TRBV6-1 and TRBJ1-1; 7 bases align to TRBD1. Germline loops: CDR1 MNHNS, CDR2 SASEGT. The ends lost 6 bases at V and 1 base at J; junction bases unmatched: 5. This CDR3 is built from 14 residues. Here the CDR3 DNA reads TGTGCCAGCAGCCCGGGACAGCCGAACACTGAAGCTTTCTTT. It specifies CASSPGQPNTEAFF.

This chain uses TRBV5-4 with TRBJ1-1; no firm D call. Germline V gene data show CDR1 as SGHNT and CDR2 as YYREEE (reference sequence). With 3 bases removed from V and 5 bases from J, the gap between germline ends came to 8 bases. The CDR3 covers 12 residues. CDR3 loop: CASSSSRTEAFF. The CDR3 region has the DNA TGTGCCAGCAGCTCCAGCAGGACTGAAGCTTTCTTT.

The chain has TRBV15 and TRBJ1-6; the D gene is possibly TRBD1 (5 bases). V shed 2 bases and J shed 9 bases, with 14 bases lying between them. This CDR3 is built from 15 residues. CDR1 and CDR2 from the germline V gene are LNHNV and YYDKDF (reference sequence). The CDR3 is CATSRSGTGGSPLHF. The CDR3 coding sequence is TGTGCCACCAGCAGATCCGGGACGGGAGGTTCACCCCTCCACTTT.

V and J are TRBV6-1 and TRBJ1-3; 8 bases are a match to TRBD1. Trimming took 6 bases from V and 0 from J; bases not matched to a gene: 4. From germline, CDR1 is MNHNS and CDR2 SASEGT. The CDR3 loop spans 15 amino acids. The CDR3 sequence: CASSRGQSSGNTIYF. The CDR3 region has the DNA TGTGCCAGCAGCAGGGGGCAGAGCTCTGGAAACACCATATATTTT.

This rearrangement joins TRBV7-9 to TRBJ2-1, with TRBD2 as a possible D gene (5 bases). V was trimmed by 0 bases and J by 11 bases, leaving 11 bases between them. Germline loops: CDR1 SEHNR, CDR2 FQNEAQ (reference sequence). The CDR3 contains 13 residues. Here the CDR3 DNA reads TGTGCCAGCAGCTTAGCGCTCGGGATCCAGCAGTTCTTC. Encoded protein: CASSLALGIQQFF.

This clone was recorded a few times. The chain carries TRBV6-5 and TRBJ2-2; 7 bases line up with TRBD2. Germline trimming cut 4 bases from V and 6 bases from J; bases unmatched to any gene: 8. The CDR3 contains 15 residues. CDR1 and CDR2 from the germline V gene are MNHEY and SVGAGI. The CDR3 DNA sequence: TGTGCCAGCAGTTCGACGGGGGGATGGGCCGGGGAGCTGTTTTTT. It encodes CASSSTGGWAGELFF.

Of note for this clone: Different DNA sequences within this sample yield the same CDR3. This chain joins TRBV11-3 and TRBJ1-6; D not certain. The CDR3 has 12 residues. CDR1 and CDR2 (germline): SGHNT, YENEEA. V shed 2 bases and J shed 10 bases, with 6 bases lying between them. The CDR3 reads CASSLILSPLHF. As DNA, the CDR3 is TGTGCCAGCAGCTTAATTTTATCACCCCTCCACTTT.

The chain has TRBV30 and TRBJ1-2; 7 bases agree with TRBD1. The junction had 7 bases not matched to a gene; V was cut back by 4 bases and J by 8 bases. CDR1 and CDR2 (germline): GTSNPN, SVGIG (reference sequence). CDR3 length: 12 residues. The CDR3 region is CAWNPQGGGYTF. The DNA of the CDR3 is TGTGCCTGGAATCCTCAGGGGGGCGGCTACACCTTC. Full variable domain (remainder filled in from reference TRBV30 and TRBJ1-2): SQTIHQWPATLVQPVGSPLSLECTVEGTSNPNLYWYRQAAGRGLQLLFYSVGIGQISSEVPQNLSASRPQDRQFILSSKKLLLSDSGFYLCAWNPQGGGYTFGSGTRLTVV.

CDR3 sequence reads: CAWRGGRATTNEKLFF. The DNA for the CDR3 is TGTGCCTGGAGGGGGGGGAGGGCAACAACTAATGAAAAACTGTTTTTT. The V gene is TRBV30, the J gene TRBJ1-4; possible D gene TRBD1, 5 bases. V was clipped by 3 bases and J by 0 bases, with 14 bases between them. Germline V CDR1 and CDR2: GTSNPN, SVGIG (reference sequence). This CDR3 region has 16 residues.

This clone showed up just once. The CDR3 nucleotides are TGTGCCATCAGTGAGCAGGATAGCTATGGCTACACCTTC. It codes for CAISEQDSYGYTF. The gene calls are TRBV10-3 and TRBJ1-2; D is uncertain. The CDR3 totals 13 residues. The V end was cut by 2 bases, the J end by 4 bases, with 8 bases between. CDR1 ENHRY and CDR2 SYGVKD come from the germline V gene.

The genes are TRBV7-2 and TRBJ1-2, with TRBD1 matching over 8 bases. V lost 1 base and J lost 5; bases outside the gene matches: 9. The CDR3 has 16 residues. CDR1 is SGHTA, CDR2 FQGNSA, per germline. CDR3 residues: CASSLGPGQDSYGYTF. As DNA, the CDR3 is TGTGCCAGCAGCTTAGGCCCGGGACAGGACTCTTATGGCTACACCTTC.

This clone has more than one count but fewer than ten. The rearrangement links TRBV5-1 to TRBJ1-1, with no clear D. This CDR3 is 14 amino acids long. Germline CDR1 SGHRS, CDR2 YFSETQ. Between the trimmed V and J ends, which lost 0 bases and 4 bases, there was a span of 10 bases. Here the CDR3 reads CASSLAGKGTEAFF. The CDR3 coding sequence is TGCGCCAGCAGCTTGGCCGGGAAGGGCACTGAAGCTTTCTTT.

The chain links TRBV9 to TRBJ2-3, with TRBD1 matching over 12 bases. V lost 4 bases and J lost 6; bases outside the gene matches: 6. The germline V gene encodes CDR1 SGDLS and CDR2 YYNGEE. CDR3 size: 15 residues. The CDR3 DNA is TGTGCCAGCAGCCGTGGGGACAGGGGGCTTGATACGCAGTATTTT. Translating gives CASSRGDRGLDTQYF.

The gene calls are TRBV19 and TRBJ2-1, with 8 positions matching TRBD2. The germline gives CDR1 LNHDA, CDR2 SQIVND (reference sequence). V lost 4 bases, J lost 3 bases, and 5 bases stayed unmatched. The CDR3 sequence is 15 residues long. CDR3 in DNA: TGTGCCAGTAGTAATGTGGCGGGGGGCTACAATGAGCAGTTCTTC. This codes for CASSNVAGGYNEQFF.

V is TRBV5-6 and J is TRBJ1-4, with 10 nucleotides matching TRBD1. Germline CDR1 SGHDT, CDR2 YYEEEE. The CDR3 totals 15 residues. Unmatched junction bases numbered 9, after V lost 5 bases and J lost 8 bases. CDR3 region: CASSSGQGIGEKLFF. The CDR3 DNA reads TGTGCCAGCAGTTCGGGACAGGGGATAGGGGAAAAACTGTTTTTT.